Listed below are T cell receptor beta chains from one sample, sequenced in a study of regulatory T cells in long-lasting Graves disease. TCRdb re-called the multiplex PCR reads with MiXCR, one entry per CDR3 protein. The sample consists of approximately 470,000 distinct CDR3 sequences, less than 25% of them appearing once. The sample was peripheral blood mononuclear cells (PBMCs), taken when the disease was refractory, from a patient treated with antithyroid drugs. Receptors were obtained from a female donor with Graves disease. The CDR3 runs from the conserved cysteine through the conserved F or W. A D gene is named only where the DNA matches it firmly. Clone size appears in some rows only: once, few, many, or a class for an expanded clone.

clone size	V gene	D gene	J gene	CDR3 protein	CDR3 DNA
.	TRBV20-1	.	TRBJ2-7	CSAMGGGRTNEQYF	TGCAGTGCGATGGGGGGCGGGAGAACCAACGAGCAGTACTTC
few	TRBV5-1	.	TRBJ1-2	CASSLTATNYGYTF	TGCGCCAGCAGCTTGACAGCCACTAACTATGGCTACACCTTC
few	TRBV11-1	.	TRBJ2-7	CASSLEVTYEQYF	TGTGCCAGCAGCTTAGAGGTGACCTACGAGCAGTACTTC
few	TRBV6-1	.	TRBJ2-5	CASSPDLAQYF	TGTGCCAGCAGTCCCGACTTGGCCCAGTACTTC
few	TRBV19	.	TRBJ1-2	CASSMAGGEVGYTF	TGTGCCAGTAGTATGGCGGGGGGCGAGGTTGGCTACACCTTC
many	TRBV12-3/TRBV12-4	.	TRBJ1-4	CASSSRYNEKLFF	TGTGCCAGCAGCTCCAGATATAATGAAAAACTGTTTTTT
once	TRBV6-5	.	TRBJ2-7	CASSYRQGVHEQYF	TGTGCCAGCAGTTACCGGCAGGGAGTCCACGAGCAGTACTTC
few	TRBV3-1	.	TRBJ2-7	CASSLSGPNGYEQYF	TGTGCCAGCAGCCTATCGGGACCAAACGGGTACGAGCAGTACTTC
.	TRBV7-3	.	TRBJ2-3	CASSLGRQTDTQYF	TGTGCCAGCAGCTTAGGCCGACAGACAGATACGCAGTATTTT
many	TRBV27	TRBD1	TRBJ1-4	CASSLRTGPATNEKLFF	TGTGCCAGCAGTTTAAGGACAGGACCTGCAACTAATGAAAAACTGTTTTTT
many	TRBV7-2	TRBD1	TRBJ1-5	CASSTGQGSNQPQHF	TGTGCCAGCAGCACCGGACAGGGGAGCAATCAGCCCCAGCATTTT
few	TRBV10-3	TRBD1	TRBJ1-6	CAISADRVGSPLHF	TGTGCCATCAGCGCGGACAGGGTGGGGTCACCCCTCCACTTT
many	TRBV6-1	TRBD1	TRBJ1-1	CASSERRDRQAFF	TGTGCCAGCAGTGAACGGAGGGACAGACAAGCTTTCTTT
many	TRBV27	.	TRBJ1-1	CASSLSQGYTEAFF	TGTGCCAGCAGTTTATCCCAGGGGTACACTGAAGCTTTCTTT
few	TRBV9	TRBD2	TRBJ2-3	CASSYSGRAADTQYF	TGTGCCAGCAGCTACAGCGGGAGGGCGGCAGATACGCAGTATTTT
.	TRBV7-2	TRBD1	TRBJ1-2	CASSYRQGRNYGYTF	TGTGCCAGCAGCTACCGACAGGGGCGAAACTATGGCTACACCTTC
many	TRBV11-2	.	TRBJ1-6	CASSGSGPLLYNSPLHF	TGTGCCAGCAGCGGCTCGGGACCTCTTCTCTATAATTCACCCCTCCACTTT
many	TRBV12-3/TRBV12-4	TRBD1	TRBJ1-1	CASRGQILNTEAFF	TGTGCCAGCAGGGGACAGATTTTGAACACTGAAGCTTTCTTT
few	TRBV6-5	.	TRBJ2-3	CASSYTRTDTQYF	TGTGCCAGCAGTTATACTAGGACAGATACGCAGTATTTT
many	TRBV6-2/TRBV6-3	.	TRBJ2-5	CASSYSSIQETQYF	TGTGCCAGCAGTTACTCGTCGATTCAAGAGACCCAGTACTTC
few	TRBV30	.	TRBJ1-2	CAWSRAAKYGYTF	TGTGCCTGGAGTCGGGCGGCTAAGTATGGCTACACCTTC
many	TRBV6-1	.	TRBJ2-5	CASRLGGQFEDQYF	TGTGCCAGCAGATTAGGAGGACAGTTCGAGGACCAGTACTTC
many	TRBV3-1	.	TRBJ2-7	CASSGREPNPYEQYF	TGTGCCAGCAGTGGCCGGGAGCCCAACCCCTACGAGCAGTACTTC
.	TRBV9	.	TRBJ1-1	CASSVDPLMNTEAFF	TGTGCCAGCAGCGTAGACCCGCTTATGAACACTGAAGCTTTCTTT
.	TRBV29-1	.	TRBJ1-1	CSVKRGVVNTEAFF	TGCAGCGTAAAAAGGGGGGTAGTTAACACTGAAGCTTTCTTT
few	TRBV5-4	.	TRBJ1-6	CASSRPNSPLHF	TGTGCCAGCAGCCGACCTAATTCACCCCTCCACTTT
.	TRBV5-1	TRBD1	TRBJ2-7	CASSLAGTGSLYEQYF	TGCGCCAGCAGCTTGGCCGGGACAGGGAGTCTGTACGAGCAGTACTTC
many	TRBV6-5	TRBD2	TRBJ2-5	CASSYSNRLAGGETQYF	TGTGCCAGCAGTTACTCGAATAGGCTAGCGGGAGGAGAGACCCAGTACTTC
many	TRBV27	.	TRBJ2-5	CASRAWAGVEKTTQYF	TGTGCCAGCAGGGCTTGGGCAGGGGTGGAGAAGACGACCCAGTACTTC
medium-sized	TRBV28	TRBD1	TRBJ2-7	CASSPQGALSYEQYF	TGTGCCAGCAGTCCACAGGGGGCTTTGTCCTACGAGCAGTACTTC
many	TRBV7-2	.	TRBJ2-7	CASSSGGGGTYEQYF	TGTGCCAGCAGCTCCGGCGGGGGCGGAACCTACGAGCAGTACTTC
few	TRBV7-9	TRBD1	TRBJ1-5	CASSPHREGAGYGQVNQPQHF	TGTGCCAGCAGCCCTCACCGCGAAGGCGCGGGATACGGACAGGTAAATCAGCCCCAGCATTTT
.	TRBV6-1	.	TRBJ1-4	CASSETRGRPLNEKLFF	TGTGCCAGCAGTGAAACCCGGGGGCGACCCCTTAATGAAAAACTGTTTTTT
few	TRBV13	.	TRBJ2-6	CASSLTYSANVLTF	TGTGCCAGCAGCCTGACCTATTCGGCCAACGTCCTGACTTTC
many	TRBV12-3/TRBV12-4	.	TRBJ2-3	CASSRTDTQYF	TGTGCCAGCAGTCGCACAGATACGCAGTATTTT
few	TRBV28	TRBD1	TRBJ1-2	CASSFTGAISYTF	TGTGCCAGCAGTTTTACAGGGGCTATTAGCTACACCTTC
.	TRBV30	.	TRBJ1-2	CASSREGYYGYTF	TGTGCCAGTTCTCGGGAGGGGTACTATGGCTACACCTTC
many	TRBV5-8	.	TRBJ2-7	CASSFGVPEQYF	TGTGCCAGCAGCTTCGGGGTACCTGAGCAGTACTTC
few	TRBV9	TRBD1	TRBJ1-3	CASSARDSFRSGNTIYF	TGTGCCAGCAGCGCCCGGGACAGCTTCCGCTCTGGAAACACCATATATTTT
many	TRBV28	.	TRBJ1-1	CASSPHSPNTEAFF	TGTGCCAGCAGTCCTCACTCACCGAATACTGAAGCTTTCTTT
many	TRBV6-5	TRBD1	TRBJ1-4	CASSYSQGASEKLFF	TGTGCCAGCAGTTACTCACAGGGGGCCAGTGAAAAACTGTTTTTT
few	TRBV25-1	TRBD2	TRBJ2-1	CASSEFGGRGYNEQFF	TGTGCCAGCAGTGAATTTGGCGGGAGAGGCTACAATGAGCAGTTCTTC
once	TRBV27	.	TRBJ1-5	CASSLLGGVNQPQHF	TGTGCCAGCAGTTTATTGGGGGGAGTCAATCAGCCCCAGCATTTT